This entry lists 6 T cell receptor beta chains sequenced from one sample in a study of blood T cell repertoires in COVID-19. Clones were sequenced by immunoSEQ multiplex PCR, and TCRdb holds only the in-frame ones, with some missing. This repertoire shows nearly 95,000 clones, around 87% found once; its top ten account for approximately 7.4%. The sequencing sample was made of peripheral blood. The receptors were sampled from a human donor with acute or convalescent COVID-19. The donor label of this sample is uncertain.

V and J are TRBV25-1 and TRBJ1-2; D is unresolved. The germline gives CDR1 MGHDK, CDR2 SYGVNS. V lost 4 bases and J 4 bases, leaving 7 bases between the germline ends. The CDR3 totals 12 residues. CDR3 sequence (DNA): TGTGCCAGCAGTGCCACTATCTATGGCTACACCTTC. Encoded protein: CASSATIYGYTF.

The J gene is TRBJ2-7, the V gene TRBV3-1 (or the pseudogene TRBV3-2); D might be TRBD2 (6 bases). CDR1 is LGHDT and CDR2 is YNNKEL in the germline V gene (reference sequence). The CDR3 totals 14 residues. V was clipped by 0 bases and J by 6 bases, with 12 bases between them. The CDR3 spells CASSQDGRRAEQYF. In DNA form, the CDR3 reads TGTGCCAGCAGCCAAGATGGCAGGAGGGCCGAGCAGTACTTC.

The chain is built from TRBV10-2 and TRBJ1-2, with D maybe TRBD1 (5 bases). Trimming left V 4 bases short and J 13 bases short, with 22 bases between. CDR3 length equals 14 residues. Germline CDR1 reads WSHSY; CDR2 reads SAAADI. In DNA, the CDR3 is TGCGCCAGCAGTGGAATGTGGGCAGGGTACCCAGGCACCTTC. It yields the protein CASSGMWAGYPGTF.

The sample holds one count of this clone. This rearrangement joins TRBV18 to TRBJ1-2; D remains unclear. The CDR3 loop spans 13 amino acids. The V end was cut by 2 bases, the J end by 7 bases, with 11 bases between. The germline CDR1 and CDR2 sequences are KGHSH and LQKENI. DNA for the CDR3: TGTGCCAGCTCACCAGAGGGCGGTGGTGGCTACACCTTC. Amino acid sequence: CASSPEGGGGYTF.

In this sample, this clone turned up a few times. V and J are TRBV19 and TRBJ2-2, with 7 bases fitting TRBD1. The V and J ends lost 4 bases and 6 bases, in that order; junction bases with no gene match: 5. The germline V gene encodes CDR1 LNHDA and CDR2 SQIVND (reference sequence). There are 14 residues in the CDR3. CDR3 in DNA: TGTGCCAGTAGTACCCCTCAGGGGGCCGGGGAGCTGTTTTTT. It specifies CASSTPQGAGELFF.

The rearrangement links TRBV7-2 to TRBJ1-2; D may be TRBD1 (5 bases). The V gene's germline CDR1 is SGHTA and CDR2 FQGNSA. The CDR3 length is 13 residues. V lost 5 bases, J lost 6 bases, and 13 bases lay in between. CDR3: CASSPLGGDGYTF. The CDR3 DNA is TGTGCCAGCAGCCCCCTGGGGGGGGATGGCTACACCTTC.